These 32 T cell receptor beta chains originate from one sample sequenced in a study of blood T cell repertoires in COVID-19. The method was immunoSEQ multiplex PCR; TCRdb's version includes in-frame clones alone and lacks a portion of them. The sample contains about 350,000 clones, roughly 89% of which appear only once. The material sequenced was peripheral blood. Receptors were obtained from a young woman who had recovered from COVID-19.

The chain carries TRBV7-8 and TRBJ1-3, with 7 bases identical to TRBD1. Per the germline V gene, CDR1 is SGHVS and CDR2 is FQNEAQ. The CDR3 covers 18 residues. V was pared by 5 bases and J by 0 bases, with 13 bases of the junction left unmatched. The CDR3 loop reads CASSMVKGRGLSGNTIYF. CDR3 in DNA: TGTGCCAGCAGCATGGTAAAGGGAAGGGGGCTCTCTGGAAACACCATATATTTT.

The chain joins TRBV9 to TRBJ2-1; 12 positions agree with TRBD2. The germline CDR1 and CDR2 sequences are SGDLS and YYNGEE. The CDR3 has 16 amino acids. Unmatched junction bases numbered 10, after V lost 3 bases and J lost 9 bases. CDR3 sequence: CASSARTSGIESEQFF. DNA of the CDR3: TGTGCCAGCAGCGCAAGGACTAGCGGGATCGAGAGTGAGCAGTTCTTC.

This sequence joins TRBV2 and TRBJ1-5; TRBD1 matches 7 bases. Unmatched junction bases numbered 10, after V lost 4 bases and J lost 7 bases. This CDR3 region has 15 residues. CDR1 is SNHLY and CDR2 is FYNNEI in the germline V gene. The CDR3 bases are TGTGCCAGCAGTGTAGCAGGGGGATTGAGGCAGCCCCAGCATTTT. This gives the protein CASSVAGGLRQPQHF.

The chain recombines TRBV15 with TRBJ1-1; possibly TRBD1 for D (5 bases). Trimming took 1 base from V and 0 from J, leaving 18 bases between them. The germline CDR1 and CDR2 sequences are LNHNV and YYDKDF (reference sequence). The CDR3 runs to 18 residues. The CDR3 is CATSRVSTGGIMNTEAFF. In DNA form, the CDR3 reads TGTGCCACCAGCAGAGTTAGTACAGGCGGAATAATGAACACTGAAGCTTTCTTT. Variable domain in full (rest from reference TRBV15 and TRBJ1-1): DAMVIQNPRYQVTQFGKPVTLSCSQTLNHNVMYWYQQKSSQAPKLLFHYYDKDFNNEADTPDNFQSRRPNTSFCFLDIRSPGLGDTAMYLCATSRVSTGGIMNTEAFFGQGTRLTVV.

The CDR3 nucleotides are TGCGCCAGCAGCCCCCAGGGGGCCAACAATGAGCAGTTCTTC. The encoded protein is CASSPQGANNEQFF. The chain recombines TRBV4-1 with TRBJ2-1, with TRBD1 identical over 8 bases. CDR1 MGHRA and CDR2 YSYEKL come from the germline V gene. V shed 4 bases and J 5 bases; nucleotides not matched to a gene: 4. The CDR3 has 14 residues.

The genes are TRBV9 and TRBJ1-4; D might be TRBD1 (5 bases). Germline-derived CDR1 and CDR2 are SGDLS and YYNGEE. This CDR3 region has 16 residues. V dropped 3 bases and J dropped 0 bases, with 12 bases sitting between them. The chain's CDR3 is CASSAGRATTNEKLFF. For the CDR3, the DNA is TGTGCCAGCAGCGCGGGCAGGGCGACAACTAATGAAAAACTGTTTTTT. Looking up the rest from reference TRBV9 and TRBJ1-4 gives the full variable domain: DSGVTQTPKHLITATGQRVTLRCSPRSGDLSVYWYQQSLDQGLQFLIQYYNGEERAKGNILERFSAQQFPDLHSELNLSSLELGDSALYFCASSAGRATTNEKLFFGSGTQLSVL.

The J gene is TRBJ2-7, the V gene TRBV11-3, with 8 bases aligning to TRBD1. Germline V gene lookup returns CDR1 SGHNT and CDR2 YENEEA. The CDR3 length is 12 residues. V gave up 5 bases and J gave up 9 bases; unmatched junction bases: 6. The CDR3 sequence is CASSLGQGWQYV. The DNA for the CDR3 is TGTGCCAGCAGCCTAGGACAGGGTTGGCAGTACGTC.

The genes are TRBV6-5 and TRBJ2-7; the match to TRBD1 covers 7 bases. The CDR3 runs 13 residues. Germline loops: CDR1 MNHEY, CDR2 SVGAGI. The V segment lost 6 bases and the J segment 2 bases; nucleotides outside the gene matches: 4. CDR3 sequence (DNA): TGTGCCAGCAGACACAGGGGCGCCTACGAGCAGTACGTC. Protein product: CASRHRGAYEQYV.

This sequence joins TRBV6-2 or TRBV6-3 and TRBJ1-1; a possible D gene is TRBD1 (5 bases). Germline values: CDR1 MNHEY, CDR2 SVGEGT. V lost 0 bases and J 0 bases, leaving 17 bases between the germline ends. The CDR3 loop spans 18 amino acids. CDR3 DNA: TGTGCCAGCAGTTACTCGAGTCGGCTCGGGGGGATGAACACTGAAGCTTTCTTT. Protein: CASSYSSRLGGMNTEAFF.

The chain is built from TRBV7-6 and TRBJ2-3; 13 bases agree with TRBD2. The trim removed 4 bases at V and 4 bases at J, leaving 8 bases unmatched. The CDR3 is 17 residues long. Germline V gene sequence: CDR1 SGHVS, CDR2 FNYEAQ. The CDR3 is CASSWGLAGRVSDTQYF. CDR3 in DNA: TGTGCCAGCAGCTGGGGACTAGCGGGGAGAGTGTCAGATACGCAGTATTTT.

This clone came up once. The genes are TRBV24-1 and TRBJ2-2; 9 bases are a match to TRBD2. The CDR3 loop spans 14 amino acids. From germline, CDR1 is KGHDR and CDR2 SFDVKD. Trimming removed 7 bases from V and 6 bases from J; junction bases left unmatched: 5. CDR3 sequence reads: CATRGTSTAGELFF. As DNA, the CDR3 is TGTGCCACCAGGGGGACTAGCACGGCCGGGGAGCTGTTTTTT.

J is TRBJ2-7 and V is TRBV6-4; 8 bases match TRBD2. CDR3 length: 17 residues. CDR1 and CDR2 (germline): MRHNA, SNTAGT. The ends lost 2 bases at V and 2 bases at J; junction bases unmatched: 11. Here the CDR3 DNA reads TGTGCCAGCAGTGACGAGGAGGCGGGAGGCAAGACCTACGAGCAGTACGTC. Protein: CASSDEEAGGKTYEQYV.

The V and J genes are TRBV10-3 and TRBJ1-1; 7 nucleotides agree with TRBD1. Losses at the gene ends were 6 bases for V and 0 bases for J; bases not matched to a gene: 4. Germline V gene lookup returns CDR1 ENHRY and CDR2 SYGVKD. The CDR3 is 14 residues long. The CDR3 DNA sequence: TGTGCCATCAGCGGACAGGAGATGAACACTGAAGCTTTCTTT. Translated: CAISGQEMNTEAFF.

The chain joins TRBV9 to TRBJ1-6; 7 bases map to TRBD1. The trim removed 0 bases at V and 5 bases at J, leaving 2 bases unmatched. Germline V gene sequence: CDR1 SGDLS, CDR2 YYNGEE. This CDR3 is 15 amino acids long. Written as DNA, the CDR3 is TGTGCCAGCAGCGTAGCGGGACAGAATAATTCACCCCTCCACTTT. Its protein is CASSVAGQNNSPLHF.

The DNA for the CDR3 is TGTGCCAGTAGTACCGTGGCGGGACAGGGTGAGACCCAGTACTTC. Protein: CASSTVAGQGETQYF. The chain recombines TRBV19 with TRBJ2-5; TRBD1 matches at 9 bases. In germline, CDR1 is LNHDA, CDR2 SQIVND (reference sequence). Germline trimming cut 4 bases from V and 5 bases from J; bases unmatched to any gene: 8. The CDR3 sequence is 15 residues long.

The chain recombines TRBV11-3 with TRBJ2-3; 7 bases match TRBD2. The V gene's germline CDR1 is SGHNT and CDR2 YENEEA. The V gene end was trimmed by 1 base and the J gene end by 6 bases; junction bases not matched to a gene: 7. The CDR3 sequence is 15 residues long. This CDR3 reads CASSLGLAVRDTQYF. The CDR3 DNA reads as TGTGCCAGCAGCTTAGGTCTAGCGGTGCGGGATACGCAGTATTTT. The variable domain in full, with the rest retrieved from reference TRBV11-3 and TRBJ2-3, is EAGVVQSPRYKIIEKKQPVAFWCNPISGHNTLYWYLQNLGQGPELLIRYENEEAVDDSQLPKDRFSAERLKGVDSTLKIQPAELGDSAVYLCASSLGLAVRDTQYFGPGTRLTVL.

The chain recombines TRBV6-5 with TRBJ2-1; 8 bases are a match to TRBD2. Germline V gene data show CDR1 as MNHEY and CDR2 as SVGAGI. The CDR3 loop spans 13 amino acids. With V trimmed by 7 bases and J by 7 bases, 6 bases remained unmatched. Here the CDR3 reads CASTSGSWNEQFF. In nucleotides, the CDR3 is TGTGCCAGCACCAGCGGGAGCTGGAATGAGCAGTTCTTC.

The gene calls are TRBV6-2 or TRBV6-3 and TRBJ2-1; D perhaps matches TRBD2 (6 bases). V was trimmed by 5 bases and J by 1 base, leaving 9 bases between them. CDR1 is MNHEY and CDR2 is SVGEGT in the germline V gene. CDR3 size: 14 residues. CDR3 loop: CASSARESYNEQFF. The CDR3 DNA sequence: TGTGCCAGCAGTGCTCGGGAGTCCTACAATGAGCAGTTCTTC.

J is TRBJ2-7 and V is TRBV6-5, with no clear D. Germline CDR1 reads MNHEY; CDR2 reads SVGAGI. This CDR3 contains 14 residues. In DNA form, the CDR3 reads TGTGCCGGCAGTCGCGATCCGTCCTCTGACGAGCAGTACGTC. Protein product: CAGSRDPSSDEQYV.

The V call is TRBV3-1 (or the pseudogene TRBV3-2), the J call TRBJ2-1; 11 bases align to TRBD2. This CDR3 region has 15 residues. CDR1 and CDR2 from the germline V gene are LGHDT and YNNKEL (reference sequence). V lost 3 bases to trimming and J lost 9 bases; unmatched junction nucleotides: 7. CDR3 coding DNA: TGTGCCAGCAGCCATGATAGCGGGAGGGCCCGTGAGCAGTTCTTC. It codes for CASSHDSGRAREQFF.

As concerns this clone: This specimen includes other DNA sequences encoding the same CDR3. This chain connects TRBV27 to TRBJ2-2, with TRBD2 matching 12 bases. The germline CDR1 and CDR2 sequences are MNHEY and SMNVEV (reference sequence). This CDR3 region has 16 residues. V was pared by 4 bases and J by 6 bases, with 6 bases of the junction left unmatched. The CDR3 sequence is CASSSSSGRVPGELFF. The DNA for the CDR3 is TGTGCCAGCAGTTCGTCTAGCGGGAGGGTGCCCGGGGAGCTGTTTTTT.

Concerning this clone: This sample includes further DNA sequences coding for the same CDR3. V usage is TRBV15 and J usage is TRBJ1-2; 7 bases match TRBD1. With 0 bases clipped from V and 8 bases from J, the junction kept 12 bases outside the gene matches. The CDR3 spans 16 residues. In germline, CDR1 is LNHNV, CDR2 YYDKDF (reference sequence). The CDR3, as DNA: TGTGCCACCAGCAGAGATAGGAGGACAGGTCGGGGGGGCTACACCTTC. Its translation: CATSRDRRTGRGGYTF. Based on the CDR3 plus reference TRBV15 and TRBJ1-2, the full variable domain is DAMVIQNPRYQVTQFGKPVTLSCSQTLNHNVMYWYQQKSSQAPKLLFHYYDKDFNNEADTPDNFQSRRPNTSFCFLDIRSPGLGDTAMYLCATSRDRRTGRGGYTFGSGTRLTVV.

V usage is TRBV6-5 and J usage is TRBJ2-6; D unresolved. Germline values: CDR1 MNHEY, CDR2 SVGAGI. The CDR3 consists of 14 residues. V lost 11 bases, J lost 1 base, and 12 bases lay in between. In DNA form, the CDR3 reads TGTGCCTCAAGAGGAGAATCTGGGGCCAACGTCCTGACTTTC. Its translation is CASRGESGANVLTF.

V gene TRBV9 combines with J gene TRBJ1-3; TRBD1 agrees at 7 bases. This CDR3 contains 15 residues. Germline V gives CDR1 SGDLS, CDR2 YYNGEE. The junction had 4 bases not matched to a gene; V was cut back by 4 bases and J by 0 bases. The DNA for the CDR3 is TGTGCCAGCAGCCCGGGGACAGCCTCTGGAAACACCATATATTTT. Translating it yields CASSPGTASGNTIYF.

The chain is built from TRBV9 and TRBJ2-1, with D unclear. This CDR3 comprises 12 residues. CDR1 is SGDLS and CDR2 is YYNGEE in the germline V gene. V lost 3 bases and J 7 bases, leaving 8 bases between the germline ends. CDR3 bases: TGTGCCAGCAGCGGTTGGCGGAATGAGCAGTTCTTC. Amino acids: CASSGWRNEQFF.

The genes are TRBV7-7 and TRBJ2-1, with 10 positions matching TRBD1. The CDR3 runs to 16 residues. The junction had 6 bases not matched to a gene; V was cut back by 1 base and J by 6 bases. Germline assignment: CDR1 SSHAT and CDR2 FNYEAQ (reference sequence). The CDR3 is CASSLVGTGVGNEQFF. In DNA, the CDR3 is TGTGCCAGCAGCTTAGTGGGGACAGGGGTGGGCAATGAGCAGTTCTTC.

The rearrangement uses TRBV5-1 and TRBJ1-2, with TRBD1 as a possible D gene (6 bases). Looked up from germline, CDR1 is SGHRS and CDR2 is YFSETQ. This CDR3 is 13 amino acids long. V was shortened by 5 bases and J by 4 bases, with 12 bases between the two germline ends. The CDR3 nucleotides are TGCGCCAGCAGAATCGGACAGCTCTATGGCTACACCTTC. This gives the protein CASRIGQLYGYTF.

The chain recombines TRBV11-3 with TRBJ2-5, with TRBD2 matching 7 bases. Germline-derived CDR1 and CDR2 are SGHNT and YENEEA. V gave up 1 base and J gave up 5 bases; unmatched junction bases: 7. The CDR3 is 15 residues long. The CDR3 DNA sequence: TGTGCCAGCAGCTTAGCCGGGGGGTTATGGGAGACCCAGTACTTC. It specifies CASSLAGGLWETQYF.

The genes are TRBV2 and TRBJ1-1; D may be TRBD1 (6 bases). CDR3 length: 15 amino acids. Germline V gives CDR1 SNHLY, CDR2 FYNNEI. Deletions cut 6 bases from V and 8 bases from J, with 22 bases between. CDR3 residues: CASRSLRDNPREAFF. The CDR3 bases are TGTGCCAGCAGATCCCTAAGGGACAACCCGCGGGAAGCTTTCTTT.

The chain carries TRBV4-2 and TRBJ2-1; 10 bases line up with TRBD2. CDR3 length equals 15 residues. Germline-derived CDR1 and CDR2 are LGHNA and YNFKEQ. J lost 3 bases, V lost 3 bases, and 2 bases had no gene match. The CDR3 loop is CASSHLAGVYNEQFF. The CDR3 DNA reads TGTGCCAGCAGCCACCTAGCGGGAGTCTACAATGAGCAGTTCTTC.

The rearrangement links TRBV19 to TRBJ2-7, with TRBD2 matching over 10 bases. The CDR3 loop spans 15 amino acids. The ends lost 7 bases at V and 4 bases at J; junction bases unmatched: 10. Germline loops: CDR1 LNHDA, CDR2 SQIVND (reference sequence). Written as DNA, the CDR3 is TGTGCCAGTATTAAAGGTAGCGGGAGGACGTACGAGCAGTACGTC. Its protein product is CASIKGSGRTYEQYV.

This clone was detected a few times. The V call is TRBV28, the J call TRBJ2-7, with D perhaps TRBD2 (6 bases). Germline lookup yields CDR1 MDHEN and CDR2 SYDVKM. The CDR3 extends over 16 amino acids. Trimming removed 6 bases from V and 0 bases from J, with 18 bases in between. CDR3 region: CASSLIGLSSSYEQYV. In DNA form, the CDR3 reads TGTGCCAGCAGCCTAATAGGACTATCTAGCTCCTACGAGCAGTACGTC.